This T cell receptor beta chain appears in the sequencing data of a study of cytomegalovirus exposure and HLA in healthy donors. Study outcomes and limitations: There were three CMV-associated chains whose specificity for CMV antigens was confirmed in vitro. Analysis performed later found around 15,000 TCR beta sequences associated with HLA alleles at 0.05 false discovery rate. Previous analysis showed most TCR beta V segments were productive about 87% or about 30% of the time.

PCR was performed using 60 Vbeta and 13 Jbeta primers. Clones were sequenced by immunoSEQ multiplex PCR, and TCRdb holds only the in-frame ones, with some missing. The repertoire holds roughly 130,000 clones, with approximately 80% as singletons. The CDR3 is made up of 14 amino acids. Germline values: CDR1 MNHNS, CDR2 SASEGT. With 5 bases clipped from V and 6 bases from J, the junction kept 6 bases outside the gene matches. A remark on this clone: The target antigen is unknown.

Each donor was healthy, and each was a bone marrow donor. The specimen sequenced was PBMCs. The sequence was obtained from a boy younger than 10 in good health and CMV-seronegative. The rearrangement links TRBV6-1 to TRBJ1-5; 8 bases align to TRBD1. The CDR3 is CASSSGQGGQPQHF. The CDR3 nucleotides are TGTGCCAGCAGTTCTGGACAGGGCGGTCAGCCCCAGCATTTT.